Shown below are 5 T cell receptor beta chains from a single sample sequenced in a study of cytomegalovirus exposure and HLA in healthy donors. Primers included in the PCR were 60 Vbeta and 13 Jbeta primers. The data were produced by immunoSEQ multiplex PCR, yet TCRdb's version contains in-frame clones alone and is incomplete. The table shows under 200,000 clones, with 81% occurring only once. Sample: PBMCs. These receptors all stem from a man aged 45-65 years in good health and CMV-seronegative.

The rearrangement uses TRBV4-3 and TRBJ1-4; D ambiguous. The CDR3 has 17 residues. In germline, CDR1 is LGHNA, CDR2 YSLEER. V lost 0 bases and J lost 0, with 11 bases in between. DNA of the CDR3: TGCGCCAGCAGCCAAGATCCCAGGCCCGCAACTAATGAAAAACTGTTTTTT. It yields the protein CASSQDPRPATNEKLFF.

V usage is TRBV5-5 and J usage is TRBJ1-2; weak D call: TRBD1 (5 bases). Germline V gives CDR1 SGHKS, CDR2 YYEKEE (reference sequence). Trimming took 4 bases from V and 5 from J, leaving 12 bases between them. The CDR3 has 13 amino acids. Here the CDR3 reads CASSQTDRYGYTF. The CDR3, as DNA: TGTGCCAGCAGCCAGACAGACCGGTATGGCTACACCTTC. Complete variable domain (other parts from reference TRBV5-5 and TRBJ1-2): DAGVTQSPTHLIKTRGQQVTLRCSPISGHKSVSWYQQVLGQGPQFIFQYYEKEERGRGNFPDRFSARQFPNYSSELNVNALLLGDSALYLCASSQTDRYGYTFGSGTRLTVV.

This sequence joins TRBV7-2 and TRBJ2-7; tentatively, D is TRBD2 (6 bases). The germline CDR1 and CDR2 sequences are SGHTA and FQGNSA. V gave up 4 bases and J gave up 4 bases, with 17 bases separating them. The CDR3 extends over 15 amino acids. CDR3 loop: CASSSGLFRGYEQYF. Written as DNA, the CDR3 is TGTGCCAGCAGCTCTGGGCTTTTCCGGGGGTACGAGCAGTACTTC.

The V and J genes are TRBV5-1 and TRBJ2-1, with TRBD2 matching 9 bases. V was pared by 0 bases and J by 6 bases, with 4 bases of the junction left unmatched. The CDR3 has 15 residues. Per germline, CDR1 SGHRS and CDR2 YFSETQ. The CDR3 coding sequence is TGCGCCAGCAGCTTGGTAGCGGGGGCATTCAATGAGCAGTTCTTC. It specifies CASSLVAGAFNEQFF.

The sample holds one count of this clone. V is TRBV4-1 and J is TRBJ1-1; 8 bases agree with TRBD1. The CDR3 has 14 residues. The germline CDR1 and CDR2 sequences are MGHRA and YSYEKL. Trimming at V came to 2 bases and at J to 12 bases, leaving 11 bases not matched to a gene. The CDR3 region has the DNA TGCGCCAGCAGCCAACCCCGGACAGGGAAGGGACCTTTCTTT. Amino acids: CASSQPRTGKGPFF.